Below are 15 T cell receptor beta chains sequenced from a single sample in a study of blood T cell repertoires in COVID-19. Clones were read by immunoSEQ multiplex PCR, and TCRdb kept only the in-frame ones, dropping some. The top ten hold about 40% of the sample, which has 100,000 to 150,000 clones, about four fifths seen once. The sequencing input was peripheral blood. The receptors shown here come from a man aged 40-49 years with active or convalescent COVID-19.

The chain is built from TRBV5-1 and TRBJ1-1; D ambiguous. This CDR3 spans 14 amino acids. Germline V CDR1 and CDR2: SGHRS, YFSETQ. V lost 0 bases and J 1 base, leaving 7 bases between the germline ends. The CDR3 reads CASSLDSQNTEAFF. Written as DNA, the CDR3 is TGCGCCAGCAGCTTGGACAGCCAGAACACTGAAGCTTTCTTT.

The genes are TRBV29-1 and TRBJ1-4; D perhaps matches TRBD1 (6 bases). This CDR3 contains 13 residues. Deletions cut 5 bases from V and 4 bases from J, with 11 bases between. Germline loops: CDR1 SQVTM, CDR2 ANQGSEA. The CDR3 here is CSVSRGLNEKLFF. The CDR3 coding sequence is TGCAGCGTTTCCAGGGGCCTTAATGAAAAACTGTTTTTT.

The DNA of the CDR3 is TGTGCCAGCAGCTTTTGGGCCCGCAAGGGGGGCTACACCTTC. Translated, it gives CASSFWARKGGYTF. The chain is built from TRBV5-4 and TRBJ1-2, with a tentative D call TRBD1 (5 bases). This CDR3 contains 14 residues. The V and J ends lost 2 bases and 8 bases respectively, with 16 bases between them. Looked up from germline, CDR1 is SGHNT and CDR2 is YYREEE (reference sequence).

A note on this clone: Its ends do not fully match the called genes, so a read error is possible. The rearrangement links TRBV5-4 to TRBJ2-1; tentative D call: TRBD2 (5 bases). Germline values: CDR1 SGHNT, CDR2 YYREEE (reference sequence). The CDR3 has 14 residues. The CDR3, as DNA: TGTGCCAGCTCGCGGGCTAGCTCCAACAATGAGCAGTTCTTC. Residues: CASSRASSNNEQFF. Drawing the rest from reference TRBV5-4 and TRBJ2-1, the complete variable domain is ETGVTQSPTHLIKTRGQQVTLRCSSQSGHNTVSWYQQALGQGPQFIFQYYREEENGRGNFPPRFSGLQFPNYSSELNVNALELDDSALYLCASSRASSNNEQFFGPGTRLTVL.

The rearrangement links TRBV7-3 to TRBJ2-7, with 7 bases aligning to TRBD2. Germline assignment: CDR1 SGHTA and CDR2 FQGTGA. The CDR3 is 13 amino acids. Losses at the gene ends were 5 bases for V and 0 bases for J; bases not matched to a gene: 1. In nucleotides, the CDR3 is TGTGCCAGCAGCCCTAGCGGCTCCTACGAGCAGTACTTC. This gives the protein CASSPSGSYEQYF. Using reference TRBV7-3 and TRBJ2-7 for the parts outside the CDR3, the full variable domain is GAGVSQTPSNKVTEKGKYVELRCDPISGHTALYWYRQSLGQGPEFLIYFQGTGAADDSGLPNDRFFAVRPEGSVSTLKIQRTERGDSAVYLCASSPSGSYEQYFGPGTRLTVT.

The chain uses TRBV12-3 or TRBV12-4 and TRBJ2-7, with D maybe TRBD2 (6 bases). Trimming left V 6 bases short and J 3 bases short, with 9 bases between. This CDR3 has 12 residues. The CDR3 here is CASRKDYYEQYF. The CDR3 region has the DNA TGTGCCAGCAGGAAGGACTACTACGAGCAGTACTTC.

The rearrangement links TRBV28 to TRBJ1-2, with TRBD1 matching 8 bases. V gave up 3 bases and J gave up 4 bases; unmatched junction bases: 7. CDR1 MDHEN and CDR2 SYDVKM come from the germline V gene. The CDR3 contains 15 residues. CDR3 bases: TGTGCCAGCAGTTTCCCGGGACAGGAAACCTATGGCTACACCTTC. It encodes CASSFPGQETYGYTF.

The genes are TRBV18 and TRBJ2-5; 8 bases are a match to TRBD1. This CDR3 spans 16 amino acids. Germline CDR1 reads KGHSH; CDR2 reads LQKENI. V lost 3 bases, J lost 1 base, and 7 bases stayed unmatched. For the CDR3, the DNA is TGTGCCAGCTCACCTCGGACAGGGCCTACCCAAGAGACCCAGTACTTC. It yields the protein CASSPRTGPTQETQYF.

This clone was observed once. The gene calls are TRBV6-5 and TRBJ2-7, with 8 bases matching TRBD1. This CDR3 spans 13 amino acids. Germline loops: CDR1 MNHEY, CDR2 SVGAGI. V was pared by 10 bases and J by 4 bases, with 9 bases of the junction left unmatched. CDR3 residues: CATQDRDPYEQYF. As DNA, the CDR3 is TGTGCCACCCAGGACAGGGATCCTTACGAGCAGTACTTC.

The chain is built from TRBV7-2 and TRBJ1-1; unclear D gene. The CDR3 extends over 14 amino acids. Trimming cost V 1 base and J 1 base, with 7 bases left between them. Germline-derived CDR1 and CDR2 are SGHTA and FQGNSA. The CDR3 nucleotides are TGTGCCAGCAGCTTAGTTAGGAGGAACACTGAAGCTTTCTTT. Its translation: CASSLVRRNTEAFF.

The CDR3 DNA reads as TGTGCCAGCAGCACCCACGGACAGGGCTACAATGAGCAGTTCTTC. This codes for CASSTHGQGYNEQFF. The chain is built from TRBV9 and TRBJ2-1; 8 bases line up with TRBD1. Germline V CDR1 and CDR2: SGDLS, YYNGEE. Germline trimming cut 4 bases from V and 3 bases from J; bases unmatched to any gene: 6. CDR3 length equals 15 residues.

This chain uses TRBV27 with TRBJ1-4, with D unclear. V was cut by 2 bases and J by 7 bases, with 8 bases left in between. The CDR3 has 13 residues. Germline V gene data show CDR1 as MNHEY and CDR2 as SMNVEV (reference sequence). The CDR3 DNA follows: TGTGCCAGCAGTTTACGGGAGACTGAAAAACTGTTTTTT. It yields the protein CASSLRETEKLFF.

The genes are TRBV7-9 and TRBJ2-4; TRBD2 aligns across 8 bases. V dropped 6 bases and J dropped 4; count of bases not matched to a gene: 5. Germline V CDR1 and CDR2: SEHNR, FQNEAQ (reference sequence). This CDR3 has 14 residues. This chain's CDR3 is CASSPGGPKNIQYF. The DNA of the CDR3 is TGTGCCAGCAGTCCGGGGGGGCCGAAAAACATTCAGTACTTC.

The V and J genes are TRBV5-1 and TRBJ2-7; possible D gene TRBD2, 5 bases. Germline V lookup: CDR1 SGHRS, CDR2 YFSETQ. The CDR3 has 15 residues. V shed 0 bases and J shed 3 bases, with 13 bases lying between them. CDR3 DNA: TGCGCCAGCAGCTTGGCCAGTAGTAGCGACTACGAGCAGTACTTC. Translation: CASSLASSSDYEQYF.

The rearrangement uses TRBV2 and TRBJ1-5, with 12 bases identical to TRBD1. CDR1 SNHLY and CDR2 FYNNEI come from the germline V gene. Germline trimming cut 7 bases from V and 1 base from J; bases unmatched to any gene: 5. The CDR3 totals 16 residues. CDR3 in amino acids: CASTSGTGGSNQPQHF. In DNA, the CDR3 is TGTGCCAGCACATCCGGGACAGGGGGCAGCAATCAGCCCCAGCATTTT.